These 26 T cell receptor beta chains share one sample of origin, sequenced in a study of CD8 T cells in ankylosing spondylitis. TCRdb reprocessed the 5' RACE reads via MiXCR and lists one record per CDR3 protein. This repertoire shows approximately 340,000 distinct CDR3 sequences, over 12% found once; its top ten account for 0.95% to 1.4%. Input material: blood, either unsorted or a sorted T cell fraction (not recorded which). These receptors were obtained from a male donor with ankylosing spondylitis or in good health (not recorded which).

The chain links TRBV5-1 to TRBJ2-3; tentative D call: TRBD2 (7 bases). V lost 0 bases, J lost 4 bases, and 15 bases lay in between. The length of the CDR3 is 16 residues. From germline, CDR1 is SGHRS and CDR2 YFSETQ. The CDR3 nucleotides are TGCGCCAGCAGCTTGGCTTCAGGCGGGGGCGCAGATACGCAGTATTTT. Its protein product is CASSLASGGGADTQYF.

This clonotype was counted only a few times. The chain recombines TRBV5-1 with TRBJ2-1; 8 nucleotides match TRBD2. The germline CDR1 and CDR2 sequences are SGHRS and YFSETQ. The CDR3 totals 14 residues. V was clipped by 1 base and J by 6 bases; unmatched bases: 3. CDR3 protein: CASSLLGTSNEQFF. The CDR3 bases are TGCGCCAGCAGCTTGTTAGGGACTAGCAATGAGCAGTTCTTC.

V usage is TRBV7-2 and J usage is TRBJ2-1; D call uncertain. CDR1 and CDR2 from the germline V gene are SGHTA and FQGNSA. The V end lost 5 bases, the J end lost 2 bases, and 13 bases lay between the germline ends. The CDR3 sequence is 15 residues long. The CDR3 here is CASSLTLDPYNEQFF. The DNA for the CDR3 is TGTGCCAGCAGCCTGACTCTAGATCCCTACAATGAGCAGTTCTTC.

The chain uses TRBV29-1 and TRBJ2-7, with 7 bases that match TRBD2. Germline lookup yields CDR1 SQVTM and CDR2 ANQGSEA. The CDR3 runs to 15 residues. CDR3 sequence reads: CSVILAGDFLGEQYF. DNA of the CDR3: TGCAGTGTTATACTCGCGGGGGACTTTTTAGGCGAGCAGTACTTC.

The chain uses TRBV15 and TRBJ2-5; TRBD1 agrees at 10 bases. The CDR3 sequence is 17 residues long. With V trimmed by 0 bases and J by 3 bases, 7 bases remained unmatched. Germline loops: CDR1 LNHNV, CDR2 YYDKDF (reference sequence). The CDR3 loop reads CATSRDPLGTGEETQYF. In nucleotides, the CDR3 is TGTGCCACCAGCAGAGATCCGCTCGGGACAGGGGAAGAGACCCAGTACTTC. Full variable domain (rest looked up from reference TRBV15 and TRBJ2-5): DAMVIQNPRYQVTQFGKPVTLSCSQTLNHNVMYWYQQKSSQAPKLLFHYYDKDFNNEADTPDNFQSRRPNTSFCFLDIRSPGLGDTAMYLCATSRDPLGTGEETQYFGPGTRLLVL.

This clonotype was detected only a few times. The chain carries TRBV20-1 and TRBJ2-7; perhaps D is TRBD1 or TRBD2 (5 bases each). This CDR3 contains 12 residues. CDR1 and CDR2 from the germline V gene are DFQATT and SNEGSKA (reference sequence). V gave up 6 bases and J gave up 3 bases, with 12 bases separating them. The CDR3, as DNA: TGCAGTGCGGGACGGGAAAGCTACGAGCAGTACTTC. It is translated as CSAGRESYEQYF.

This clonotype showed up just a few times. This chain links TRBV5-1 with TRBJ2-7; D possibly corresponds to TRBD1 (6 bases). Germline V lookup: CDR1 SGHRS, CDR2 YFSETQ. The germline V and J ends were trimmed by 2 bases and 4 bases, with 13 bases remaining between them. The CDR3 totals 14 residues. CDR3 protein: CASSFRDGQYEQYF. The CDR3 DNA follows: TGCGCCAGCAGCTTCCGGGACGGACAGTACGAGCAGTACTTC.

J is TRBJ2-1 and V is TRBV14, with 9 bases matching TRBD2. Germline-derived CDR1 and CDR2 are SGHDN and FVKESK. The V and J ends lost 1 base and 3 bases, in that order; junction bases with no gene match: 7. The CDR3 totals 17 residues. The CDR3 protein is CASSQGGRANFYNEQFF. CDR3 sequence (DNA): TGTGCCAGCAGCCAAGGCGGGAGGGCCAATTTCTACAATGAGCAGTTCTTC. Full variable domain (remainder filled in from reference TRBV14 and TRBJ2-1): EAGVTQFPSHSVIEKGQTVTLRCDPISGHDNLYWYRRVMGKEIKFLLHFVKESKQDESGMPNNRFLAERTGGTYSTLKVQPAELEDSGVYFCASSQGGRANFYNEQFFGPGTRLTVL.

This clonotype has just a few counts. The CDR3 DNA reads TGTGCCAGCAGTTTCGCGGGGGCTGGGGACAATGAGCAGTTCTTC. Amino acids: CASSFAGAGDNEQFF. This chain joins TRBV12-3 or TRBV12-4 and TRBJ2-1, with D maybe TRBD2 (7 bases). The CDR3 consists of 15 residues. Trimming took off 3 bases at V and 5 bases at J, with 14 bases between the two ends.

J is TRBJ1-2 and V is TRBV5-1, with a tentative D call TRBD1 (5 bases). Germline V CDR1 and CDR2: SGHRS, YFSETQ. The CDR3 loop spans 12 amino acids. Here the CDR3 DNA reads TGCGCTACCCGGGACGGAAACTATGGCTACACCTTC. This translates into CATRDGNYGYTF.

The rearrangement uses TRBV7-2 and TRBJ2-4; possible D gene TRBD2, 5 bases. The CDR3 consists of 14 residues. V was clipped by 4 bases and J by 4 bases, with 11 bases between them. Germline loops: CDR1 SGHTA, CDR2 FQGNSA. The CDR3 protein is CASSYGEFKNIQYF. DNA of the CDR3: TGTGCCAGCAGCTATGGGGAGTTTAAAAACATTCAGTACTTC. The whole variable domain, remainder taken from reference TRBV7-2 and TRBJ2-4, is GAGVSQSPSNKVTEKGKDVELRCDPISGHTALYWYRQSLGQGLEFLIYFQGNSAPDKSGLPSDRFSAERTGGSVSTLTIQRTQQEDSAVYLCASSYGEFKNIQYFGAGTRLSVL.

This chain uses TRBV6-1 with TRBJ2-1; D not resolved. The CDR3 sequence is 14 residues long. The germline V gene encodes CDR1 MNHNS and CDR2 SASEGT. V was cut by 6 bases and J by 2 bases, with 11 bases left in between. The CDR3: CASSADPTYNEQFF. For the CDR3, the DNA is TGTGCCAGCAGCGCGGATCCAACCTACAATGAGCAGTTCTTC.

The CDR3: CASNGAGGPYEQYF. For the CDR3, the DNA is TGTGCCAGCAATGGAGCGGGGGGTCCCTACGAGCAGTACTTC. This chain connects TRBV18 to TRBJ2-7; 9 bases are shared with TRBD2. The CDR3 has 14 residues. V gave up 8 bases and J gave up 2 bases; unmatched junction bases: 7. Germline values: CDR1 KGHSH, CDR2 LQKENI.

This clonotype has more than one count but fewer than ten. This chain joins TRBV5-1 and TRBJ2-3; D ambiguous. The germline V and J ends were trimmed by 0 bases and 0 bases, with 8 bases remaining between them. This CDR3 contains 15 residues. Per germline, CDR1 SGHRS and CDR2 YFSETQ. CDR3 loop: CASSLAARSTDTQYF. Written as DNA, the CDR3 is TGCGCCAGCAGCTTGGCAGCGCGGAGCACAGATACGCAGTATTTT.

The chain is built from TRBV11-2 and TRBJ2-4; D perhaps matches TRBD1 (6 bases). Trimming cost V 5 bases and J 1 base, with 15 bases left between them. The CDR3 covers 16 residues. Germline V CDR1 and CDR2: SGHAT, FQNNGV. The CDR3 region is CASSLRQAVAKNIQYF. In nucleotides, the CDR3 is TGTGCCAGCAGCCTCCGACAGGCTGTCGCCAAAAACATTCAGTACTTC.

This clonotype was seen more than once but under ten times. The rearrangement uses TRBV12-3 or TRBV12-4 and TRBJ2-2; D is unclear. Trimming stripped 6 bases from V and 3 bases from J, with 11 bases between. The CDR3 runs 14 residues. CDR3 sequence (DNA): TGTGCCAGCAGAAAGGGATTGGACACCGGGGAGCTGTTTTTT. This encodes CASRKGLDTGELFF.

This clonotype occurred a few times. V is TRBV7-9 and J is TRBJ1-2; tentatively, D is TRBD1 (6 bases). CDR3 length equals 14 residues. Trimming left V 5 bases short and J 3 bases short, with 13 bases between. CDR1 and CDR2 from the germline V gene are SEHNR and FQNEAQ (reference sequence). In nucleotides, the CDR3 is TGTGCCAGCAGCCGATCGGACAGTTACTATGGCTACACCTTC. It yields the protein CASSRSDSYYGYTF.

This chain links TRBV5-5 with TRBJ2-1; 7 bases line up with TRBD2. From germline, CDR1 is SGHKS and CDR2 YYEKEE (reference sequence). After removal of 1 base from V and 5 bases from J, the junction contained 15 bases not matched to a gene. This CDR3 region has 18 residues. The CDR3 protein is CASSLRQGLAEGHNEQFF. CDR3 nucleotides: TGTGCCAGCAGCTTGAGGCAGGGCCTAGCGGAGGGCCACAATGAGCAGTTCTTC.

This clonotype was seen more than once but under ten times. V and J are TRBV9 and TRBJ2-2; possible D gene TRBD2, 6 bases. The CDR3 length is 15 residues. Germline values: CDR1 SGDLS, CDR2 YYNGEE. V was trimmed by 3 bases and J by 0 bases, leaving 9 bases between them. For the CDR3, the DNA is TGTGCCAGCAGCGGGCGGGGCCCGAACACCGGGGAGCTGTTTTTT. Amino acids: CASSGRGPNTGELFF.

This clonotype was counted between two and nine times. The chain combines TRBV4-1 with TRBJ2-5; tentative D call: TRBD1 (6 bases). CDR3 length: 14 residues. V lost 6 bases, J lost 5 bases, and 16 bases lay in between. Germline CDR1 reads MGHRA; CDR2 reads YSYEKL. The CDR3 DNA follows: TGCGCCAGCAGTCCCGGGACAACGAGGGAGACCCAGTACTTC. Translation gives CASSPGTTRETQYF.

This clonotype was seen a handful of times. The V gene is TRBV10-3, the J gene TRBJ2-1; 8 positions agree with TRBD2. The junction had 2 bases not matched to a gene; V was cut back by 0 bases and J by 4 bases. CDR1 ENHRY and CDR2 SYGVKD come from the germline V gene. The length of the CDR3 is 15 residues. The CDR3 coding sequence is TGTGCCATCAGTGAGTCAGCGGGGGCATACAATGAGCAGTTCTTC. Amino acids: CAISESAGAYNEQFF.

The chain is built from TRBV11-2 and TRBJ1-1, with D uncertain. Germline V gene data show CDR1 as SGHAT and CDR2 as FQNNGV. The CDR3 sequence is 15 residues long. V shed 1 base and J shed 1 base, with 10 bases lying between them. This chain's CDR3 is CASSLGPAKNTEAFF. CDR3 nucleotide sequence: TGTGCCAGCAGCTTAGGACCCGCTAAGAACACTGAAGCTTTCTTT.

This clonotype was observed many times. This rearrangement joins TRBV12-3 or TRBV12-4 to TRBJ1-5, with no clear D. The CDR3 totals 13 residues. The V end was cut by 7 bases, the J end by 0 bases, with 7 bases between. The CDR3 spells CASNSHSNQPQHF. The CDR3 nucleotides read TGTGCCAGCAACAGCCATAGCAATCAGCCCCAGCATTTT.

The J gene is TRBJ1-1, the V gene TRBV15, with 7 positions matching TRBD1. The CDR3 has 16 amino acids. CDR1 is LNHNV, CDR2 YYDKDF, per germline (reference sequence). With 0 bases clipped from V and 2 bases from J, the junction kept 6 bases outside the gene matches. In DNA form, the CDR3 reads TGTGCCACCAGCAGAGATCAGGGACAGAGAAACACTGAAGCTTTCTTT. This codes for CATSRDQGQRNTEAFF.

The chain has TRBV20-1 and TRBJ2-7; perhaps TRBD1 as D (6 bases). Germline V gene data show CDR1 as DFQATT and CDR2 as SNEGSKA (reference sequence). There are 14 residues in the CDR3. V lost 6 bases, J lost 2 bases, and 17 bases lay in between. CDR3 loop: CSAIVRGGPYEQYF. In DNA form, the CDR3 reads TGCAGTGCCATAGTCCGTGGGGGCCCCTACGAGCAGTACTTC.

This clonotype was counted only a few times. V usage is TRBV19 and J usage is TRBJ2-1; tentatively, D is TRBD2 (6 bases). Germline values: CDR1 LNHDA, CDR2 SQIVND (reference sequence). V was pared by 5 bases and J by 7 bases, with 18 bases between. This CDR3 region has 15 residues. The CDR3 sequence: CASSPGSRLRNEQFF. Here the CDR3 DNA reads TGTGCCAGTAGTCCCGGGAGCCGGTTACGGAATGAGCAGTTCTTC.